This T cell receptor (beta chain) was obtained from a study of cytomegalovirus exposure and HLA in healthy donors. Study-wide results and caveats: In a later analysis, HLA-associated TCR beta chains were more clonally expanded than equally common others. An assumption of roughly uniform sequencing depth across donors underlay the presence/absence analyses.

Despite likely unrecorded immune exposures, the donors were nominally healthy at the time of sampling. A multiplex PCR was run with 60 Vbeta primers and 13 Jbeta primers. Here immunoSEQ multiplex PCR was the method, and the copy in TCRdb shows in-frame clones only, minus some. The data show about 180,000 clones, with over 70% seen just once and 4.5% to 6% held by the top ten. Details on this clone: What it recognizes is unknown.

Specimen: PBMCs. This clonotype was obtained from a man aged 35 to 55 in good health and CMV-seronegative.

CDR3 DNA: TGTGCCAGCAGCTTAATCAAGGGGGCCGGGGATGGCTACACCTTC. Encoded protein: CASSLIKGAGDGYTF. The chain recombines TRBV7-9 with TRBJ1-2, with 7 bases identical to TRBD1. V was pared by 2 bases and J by 6 bases, with 9 bases of the junction left unmatched. The CDR3 has 15 residues. The germline gives CDR1 SEHNR, CDR2 FQNEAQ (reference sequence).